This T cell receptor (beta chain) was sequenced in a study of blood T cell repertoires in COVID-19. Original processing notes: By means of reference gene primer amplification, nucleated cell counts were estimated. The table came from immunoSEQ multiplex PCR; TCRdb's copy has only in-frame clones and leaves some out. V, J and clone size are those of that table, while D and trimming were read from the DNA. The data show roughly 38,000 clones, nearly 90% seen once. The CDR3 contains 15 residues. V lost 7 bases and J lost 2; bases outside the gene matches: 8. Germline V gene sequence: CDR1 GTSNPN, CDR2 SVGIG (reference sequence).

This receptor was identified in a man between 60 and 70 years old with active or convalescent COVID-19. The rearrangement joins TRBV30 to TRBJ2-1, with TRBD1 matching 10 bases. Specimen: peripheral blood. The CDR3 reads CAFDTGTGAYNEQFF. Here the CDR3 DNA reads TGTGCCTTTGATACCGGGACAGGGGCCTACAATGAGCAGTTCTTC.